This T cell receptor (beta chain) originates from a study of blood T cell repertoires in COVID-19. Profiling relied on immunoSEQ multiplex PCR, and the TCRdb table lists in-frame clones only, not all of them. The data show roughly 250,000 clones, approximately 92% seen once. The receptor was derived from a woman aged 18-29 years who had recovered from COVID-19. Material for sequencing was PBMCs or T cells enriched from blood (not recorded which).

The CDR3 DNA sequence: TGTGCCAGCAGCTGGGACAGCCGCAATCAGCCCCAGCATTTT. Protein sequence: CASSWDSRNQPQHF. This chain links TRBV7-2 with TRBJ1-5; TRBD1 agrees at 7 bases. V lost 4 bases and J lost 2; bases outside the gene matches: 2. The germline V gene has CDR1 SGHTA and CDR2 FQGNSA. The length of the CDR3 is 14 residues.